Following are 4 T cell receptor beta chains from one sample sequenced in a study of blood T cell repertoires in COVID-19. Sequencing was performed with immunoSEQ multiplex PCR; in TCRdb, only in-frame clones are kept and a portion is missing. The table includes around 250,000 clones, approximately 77% detected once. Sequencing input: peripheral blood. These receptors were collected from a woman aged 18-29 years with acute or convalescent COVID-19.

The chain has TRBV28 and TRBJ1-5; TRBD1 might be the D (6 bases). The CDR3 sequence is 14 residues long. Germline V gene sequence: CDR1 MDHEN, CDR2 SYDVKM. With 6 bases removed from V and 6 bases from J, the gap between germline ends came to 15 bases. This CDR3 is CASRPTRGVQPQHF. DNA for the CDR3: TGTGCCAGCAGGCCCACCAGGGGCGTTCAGCCCCAGCATTTT.

This clone was counted many times. This rearrangement joins TRBV5-6 to TRBJ1-1; D uncertain. CDR1 and CDR2 from the germline V gene are SGHDT and YYEEEE. The CDR3 is 15 amino acids. The V end was cut by 7 bases, the J end by 1 base, with 17 bases between. The CDR3 region has the DNA TGTGCCAGCCTTTTGGCGGGGTGGGAGAACACTGAAGCTTTCTTT. It yields the protein CASLLAGWENTEAFF.

The chain carries TRBV9 and TRBJ2-1, with TRBD2 matching over 9 bases. The CDR3 spans 16 residues. Germline loops: CDR1 SGDLS, CDR2 YYNGEE. The trim removed 0 bases at V and 6 bases at J, leaving 7 bases unmatched. CDR3 sequence reads: CASSVVSGAGGNEQFF. The CDR3, as DNA: TGTGCCAGCAGCGTAGTTTCGGGAGCGGGGGGCAATGAGCAGTTCTTC.

The chain couples TRBV6-2 or TRBV6-3 to TRBJ1-6, with D unclear. Trimming removed 5 bases from V and 8 bases from J, with 7 bases in between. Per germline, CDR1 MNHEY and CDR2 SVGEGT. The CDR3 extends over 12 amino acids. CDR3 nucleotide sequence: TGTGCCAGCAGTACGGGAGATTCACCCCTCCACTTT. Its translation is CASSTGDSPLHF.